This is a list of T cell receptor beta chains from one sample in a study of CD8+CD57+ T cells in acquired aplastic anemia. TCRdb called the reads again in MiXCR, with one record for every CDR3 protein. Altogether roughly 160,000 distinct CDR3 sequences are present, 70% to 80% being singletons, with the ten largest covering about 50%. The sequencing sample was made of sorted CD4+, CD8+, or CD8+CD57+ T cells (not recorded which) from PBMCs. These receptors were collected from a human donor with aplastic anemia. Both conserved end residues are part of each CDR3. A D gene is named only where the DNA matches it firmly. Clone size, where shown, is once, few, many, or a class for clones that have expanded.

D: TRBD1; J: TRBJ2-1; V: TRBV10-3; size: -; CDR3: CAISESRTGSNEQFF; DNA: TGTGCCATCAGTGAGTCGAGGACAGGGAGCAATGAGCAGTTCTTC
D: -; J: TRBJ1-6; V: TRBV19; size: -; CDR3: CASSISGVVSPLHF; DNA: TGTGCCAGTAGTATCAGCGGAGTCGTGTCACCCCTCCACTTT
D: -; J: TRBJ1-2; V: TRBV10-1; size: -; CDR3: CASPGTPSGPEGYTF; DNA: TGCGCCAGCCCCGGCACCCCGTCGGGTCCGGAAGGCTACACCTTC
D: -; J: TRBJ2-7; V: TRBV20-1; size: -; CDR3: CSAPRPGTYEQYF; DNA: TGCAGTGCTCCCCGACCAGGAACCTACGAGCAGTACTTC
D: -; J: TRBJ2-1; V: TRBV2; size: -; CDR3: CASSLGQYNEQFF; DNA: TGTGCCAGCAGCTTGGGGCAATACAATGAGCAGTTCTTC
D: -; J: TRBJ1-5; V: TRBV10-3; size: -; CDR3: CAISESRDGHQPQHF; DNA: TGTGCCATCAGTGAGTCCCGGGACGGACATCAGCCCCAGCATTTT
D: TRBD2; J: TRBJ2-5; V: TRBV4-2; size: -; CDR3: CASSQGSGTSGMETQYF; DNA: TGTGCCAGCAGCCAAGGATCCGGGACTAGCGGGATGGAGACCCAGTACTTC
D: TRBD1; J: TRBJ2-1; V: TRBV20-1; size: -; CDR3: CSASTGGDLYNEQFF; DNA: TGCAGTGCTTCGACAGGGGGCGATCTCTACAATGAGCAGTTCTTC
D: -; J: TRBJ1-1; V: TRBV7-9; size: -; CDR3: CASSRTTNTEAFF; DNA: TGTGCCAGCAGCCGAACCACGAACACTGAAGCTTTCTTT
D: TRBD1; J: TRBJ2-7; V: TRBV6-2/TRBV6-3; size: -; CDR3: CASSTPGQGYEQYF; DNA: TGTGCCAGCAGTACCCCGGGACAGGGCTACGAGCAGTACTTC
D: -; J: TRBJ1-4; V: TRBV9; size: -; CDR3: CASSVAEGGREKLFF; DNA: TGTGCCAGCAGCGTAGCTGAGGGGGGCCGTGAAAAACTGTTTTTT
D: TRBD1; J: TRBJ2-7; V: TRBV20-1; size: -; CDR3: CSARRDRGHEQYF; DNA: TGCAGTGCTAGACGCGACAGGGGCCACGAGCAGTACTTC
D: -; J: TRBJ1-1; V: TRBV20-1; size: -; CDR3: CSPGTSNTEAFF; DNA: TGCAGTCCGGGGACGTCGAACACTGAAGCTTTCTTT
D: -; J: TRBJ2-7; V: TRBV6-1; size: -; CDR3: CASSYGIPPTSEQYF; DNA: TGTGCCAGCAGTTACGGGATTCCTCCTACGTCCGAGCAGTACTTC
D: TRBD1; J: TRBJ1-2; V: TRBV9; size: many; CDR3: CASSGDRVLRGYTF; DNA: TGTGCCAGCAGCGGGGACAGGGTTCTACGTGGCTACACCTTC
D: -; J: TRBJ2-6; V: TRBV7-9; size: -; CDR3: CASTHRGTQKANVLTF; DNA: TGTGCCAGCACGCACAGAGGGACGCAAAAGGCCAACGTCCTGACTTTC
D: -; J: TRBJ2-1; V: TRBV7-2; size: -; CDR3: CASSLGRGSFF; DNA: TGTGCCAGCAGCTTGGGGCGGGGTTCGTTCTTC
D: -; J: TRBJ2-7; V: TRBV7-9; size: -; CDR3: CASSSRDGTRSSYEQYF; DNA: TGTGCCAGCAGCTCCCGGGATGGGACAAGGAGCTCCTACGAGCAGTACTTC
D: -; J: TRBJ2-7; V: TRBV7-9; size: -; CDR3: CASSLGGLGAPYEQYF; DNA: TGTGCCAGCAGCTTAGGGGGGTTGGGGGCGCCCTACGAGCAGTACTTC
D: -; J: TRBJ1-2; V: TRBV5-6; size: -; CDR3: CASGPGGGYYGYTF; DNA: TGTGCCAGCGGCCCCGGCGGGGGCTACTATGGCTACACCTTC
D: -; J: TRBJ1-6; V: TRBV2; size: -; CDR3: CASRTWGRENSPLHF; DNA: TGTGCCAGTAGGACCTGGGGCAGGGAGAATTCACCCCTCCACTTT
D: -; J: TRBJ2-1; V: TRBV11-3; size: -; CDR3: CASSSRVDEQLF; DNA: TGTGCCAGCAGCTCAAGGGTAGATGAGCAGTTATTC
D: -; J: TRBJ1-2; V: TRBV10-3; size: -; CDR3: CAISEGGAPTNYGYTF; DNA: TGTGCCATCAGTGAGGGCGGGGCCCCAACTAACTATGGCTACACCTTC
D: -; J: TRBJ1-1; V: TRBV10-2; size: -; CDR3: CASRQTNTEAFF; DNA: TGCGCCAGCAGACAGACGAACACTGAAGCTTTCTTT
D: TRBD1; J: TRBJ1-2; V: TRBV12-3/TRBV12-4; size: -; CDR3: CASSLGTGIGGYTF; DNA: TGTGCCAGCAGTTTGGGGACAGGGATAGGTGGCTACACCTTC
D: TRBD1; J: TRBJ2-7; V: TRBV11-1; size: -; CDR3: CASSSEGQGRYEQYF; DNA: TGTGCCAGCAGCTCCGAGGGACAGGGCCGTTACGAGCAGTACTTC
D: -; J: TRBJ2-3; V: TRBV5-1; size: -; CDR3: CASSLDLASDTQYF; DNA: TGTGCCAGCAGCTTAGATCTAGCTTCAGATACGCAGTATTTT
D: -; J: TRBJ2-7; V: TRBV29-1; size: -; CDR3: CSVTDGIYEQYF; DNA: TGCAGCGTGACGGACGGAATCTACGAGCAGTACTTC